One and the same sample provided the 8 T cell receptor beta chains below, sequenced in a study of blood T cell repertoires in COVID-19. TCRdb keeps only in-frame clones here, not all; method: immunoSEQ multiplex PCR. The table shows some 270,000 clones, with about 85% occurring only once. Sequencing used PBMCs or T cells enriched from blood (not recorded which). These receptor sequences come from a woman aged 50 to 60 who had been exposed to COVID-19.

CDR3 coding DNA: TGTGCCAGCAGCTTAGCTAGCGGAGTATACAATGAGCAGTTCTTC. Its protein is CASSLASGVYNEQFF. This chain connects TRBV11-2 to TRBJ2-1; 7 positions agree with TRBD2. V was clipped by 1 base and J by 4 bases; unmatched bases: 4. The germline gives CDR1 SGHAT, CDR2 FQNNGV. The CDR3 has 15 amino acids.

V usage is TRBV5-4 and J usage is TRBJ1-1, with D perhaps matching TRBD1 (5 bases). The CDR3 is 13 residues long. The V gene lost 6 bases and the J gene lost 8 bases, with 17 bases spanning the gap. Germline CDR1 and CDR2: SGHNT and YYREEE (reference sequence). The CDR3 region is CASTTPGGPEAFF. The CDR3 coding sequence is TGTGCCAGCACCACCCCGGGGGGTCCCGAAGCTTTCTTT.

CDR3 DNA: TGTGCCAGCAGTGCCAATGGCGGGGGGGCCTCTCTAAGGGCTTTCTTT. This sequence encodes CASSANGGGASLRAFF. The chain recombines TRBV27 with TRBJ1-1; possible D gene TRBD1, 6 bases. CDR3 length equals 16 residues. Germline values: CDR1 MNHEY, CDR2 SMNVEV (reference sequence). Trimming stripped 5 bases from V and 11 bases from J, with 27 bases between.

This clone was detected only once. The rearrangement links TRBV7-9 to TRBJ1-3; possibly TRBD1 for D (5 bases). There are 17 residues in the CDR3. V lost 0 bases, J lost 7 bases, and 19 bases lay in between. From germline, CDR1 is SEHNR and CDR2 FQNEAQ (reference sequence). The CDR3, as DNA: TGTGCCAGCAGCTTAGCAAGTGCAGGGAACGGAGGGAACACCATATATTTT. Amino acid sequence: CASSLASAGNGGNTIYF.

The sample holds one count of this clone. This chain links TRBV10-3 with TRBJ2-7; weak D call: TRBD2 (6 bases). Germline-derived CDR1 and CDR2 are ENHRY and SYGVKD. Between the trimmed V and J ends, which lost 10 bases and 1 base, there was a span of 14 bases. CDR3 size: 13 residues. The CDR3 DNA reads as TGTGCCACCATAGGCGGGGCTTCCTACGAGCAGTACTTC. Its translation: CATIGGASYEQYF.

The genes are TRBV7-8 and TRBJ2-3; 7 positions match TRBD1. Per germline, CDR1 SGHVS and CDR2 FQNEAQ. CDR3 length: 15 residues. After removal of 1 base from V and 5 bases from J, the junction contained 6 bases not matched to a gene. The CDR3 here is CASSLVGGLLDTQYF. CDR3 sequence (DNA): TGTGCCAGCAGCTTAGTAGGGGGCCTTTTAGATACGCAGTATTTT.

J is TRBJ1-1 and V is TRBV11-2; D call uncertain. Germline-derived CDR1 and CDR2 are SGHAT and FQNNGV. The CDR3 is 14 amino acids. With 4 bases removed from V and 0 bases from J, the gap between germline ends came to 9 bases. The CDR3 loop is CASSSPVVNTEAFF. The CDR3 coding sequence is TGTGCCAGCAGCTCCCCCGTAGTGAACACTGAAGCTTTCTTT.

This sequence joins TRBV18 and TRBJ1-5; 8 bases agree with TRBD1. With V trimmed by 1 base and J by 5 bases, 1 base remained unmatched. CDR1 and CDR2 from the germline V gene are KGHSH and LQKENI. This CDR3 is 14 amino acids long. As DNA, the CDR3 is TGTGCCAGCTCACCACAGACAGGGGATCAGCCCCAGCATTTT. Protein product: CASSPQTGDQPQHF.